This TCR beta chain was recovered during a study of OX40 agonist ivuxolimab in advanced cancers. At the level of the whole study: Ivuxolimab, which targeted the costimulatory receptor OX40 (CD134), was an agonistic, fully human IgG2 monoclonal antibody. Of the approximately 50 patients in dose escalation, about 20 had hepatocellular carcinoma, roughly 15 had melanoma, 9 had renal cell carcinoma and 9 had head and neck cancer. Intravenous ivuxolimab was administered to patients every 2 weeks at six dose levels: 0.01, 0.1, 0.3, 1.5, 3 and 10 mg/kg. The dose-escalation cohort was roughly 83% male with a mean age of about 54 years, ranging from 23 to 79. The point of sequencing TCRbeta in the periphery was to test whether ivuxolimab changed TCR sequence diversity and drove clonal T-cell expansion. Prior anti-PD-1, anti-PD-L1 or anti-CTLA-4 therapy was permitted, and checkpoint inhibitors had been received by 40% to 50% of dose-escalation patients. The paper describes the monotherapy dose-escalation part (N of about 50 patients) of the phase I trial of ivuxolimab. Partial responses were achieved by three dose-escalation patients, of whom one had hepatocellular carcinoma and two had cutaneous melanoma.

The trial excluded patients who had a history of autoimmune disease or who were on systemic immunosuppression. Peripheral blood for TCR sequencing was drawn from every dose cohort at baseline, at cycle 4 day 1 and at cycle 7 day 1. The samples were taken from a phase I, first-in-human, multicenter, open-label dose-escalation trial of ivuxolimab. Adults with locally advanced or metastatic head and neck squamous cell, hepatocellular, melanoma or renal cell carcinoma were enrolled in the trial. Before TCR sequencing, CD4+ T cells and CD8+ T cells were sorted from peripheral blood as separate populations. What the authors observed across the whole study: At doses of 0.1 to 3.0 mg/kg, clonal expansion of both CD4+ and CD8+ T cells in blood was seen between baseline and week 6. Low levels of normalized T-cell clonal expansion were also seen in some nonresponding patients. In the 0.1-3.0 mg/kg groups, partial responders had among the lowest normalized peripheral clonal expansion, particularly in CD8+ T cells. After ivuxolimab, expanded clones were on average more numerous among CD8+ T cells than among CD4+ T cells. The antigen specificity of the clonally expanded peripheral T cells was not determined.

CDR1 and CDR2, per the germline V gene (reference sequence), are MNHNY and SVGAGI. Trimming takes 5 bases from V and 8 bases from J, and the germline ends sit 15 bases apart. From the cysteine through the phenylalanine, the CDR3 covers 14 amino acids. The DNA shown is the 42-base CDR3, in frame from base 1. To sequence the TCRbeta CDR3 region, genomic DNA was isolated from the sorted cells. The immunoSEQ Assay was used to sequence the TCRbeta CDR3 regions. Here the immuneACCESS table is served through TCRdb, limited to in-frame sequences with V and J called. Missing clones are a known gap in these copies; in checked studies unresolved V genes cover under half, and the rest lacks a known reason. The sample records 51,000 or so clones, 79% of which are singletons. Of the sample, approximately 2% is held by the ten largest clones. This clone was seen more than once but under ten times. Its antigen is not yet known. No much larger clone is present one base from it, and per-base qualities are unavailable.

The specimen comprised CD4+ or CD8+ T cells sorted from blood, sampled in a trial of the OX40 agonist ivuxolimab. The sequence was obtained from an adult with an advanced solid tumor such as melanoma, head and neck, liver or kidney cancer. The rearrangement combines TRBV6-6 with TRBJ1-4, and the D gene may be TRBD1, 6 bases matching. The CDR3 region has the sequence CASSKGQPPEKLFF. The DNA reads TGTGCCAGCAGTAAAGGACAGCCTCCAGAAAAACTGTTTTTT.